Listed here is a single TCR beta chain. The antigen remains unidentified. This specimen belongs to a study of T-cell reconstitution after alpha-beta-depleted transplantation in children. Study-level points and caveats: Alpha-beta T cells present about two months after transplant were reported to originate from several hundred expanded graft clones.

Unique molecular identifiers tagged the TCRbeta library. TCRdb recomputed calls from the PCR reads with MiXCR, one row per CDR3 protein. The table lists some 840,000 distinct CDR3 sequences, roughly 16% of them singletons. Per germline, CDR1 SGHKS and CDR2 YYEKEE (reference sequence). The ends lost 4 bases at V and 3 bases at J; junction bases unmatched: 8. CDR3 size: 16 residues. The rearrangement links TRBV5-5 to TRBJ2-4; 9 nucleotides align to TRBD2. Here the sequenced sample was PBMCs, mostly from graft donor cells, taken 360 days after TCRalphabeta/CD19-depleted stem cell transplant. The clonotype was recovered from a male patient younger than 18 who had a stem cell transplant for acute lymphoblastic leukemia, so the T cells may come from the graft donor. The CDR3 sequence is CASSPMGLAVKNIQYF. CDR3 DNA sequence: TGTGCCAGCAGCCCGATGGGACTAGCTGTCAAAAACATTCAGTACTTC. Based on the CDR3 plus reference TRBV5-5 and TRBJ2-4, the full variable domain is DAGVTQSPTHLIKTRGQQVTLRCSPISGHKSVSWYQQVLGQGPQFIFQYYEKEERGRGNFPDRFSARQFPNYSSELNVNALLLGDSALYLCASSPMGLAVKNIQYFGAGTRLSVL.